Below are 4 T cell receptor beta chains sequenced from a single sample in a study of shared clonotypes between healthy human individuals. Some clones are missing from TCRdb's copy, which holds only in-frame ones; the method was immunoSEQ multiplex PCR. The data hold around 2.1 million clones, with nearly 97% observed a single time. The sequenced sample was naive CD4+ T cells sorted from blood. Subset meaning: CD45RA+ positively selected. The origin of the receptors is a man younger than 35 in good health.

The chain couples TRBV6-5 to TRBJ2-5; 9 positions agree with TRBD1. The junction had 9 bases not matched to a gene; V was cut back by 4 bases and J by 6 bases. Per the germline V gene, CDR1 is MNHEY and CDR2 is SVGAGI. CDR3 length equals 15 residues. The CDR3 DNA is TGTGCCAGCAGTTGGGGACAGGGCCCTTTCCAGACCCAGTACTTC. Protein: CASSWGQGPFQTQYF.

The CDR3: CASSLRGLNSPLHF. Here the CDR3 DNA reads TGCGCCAGCAGCCTCAGGGGACTGAATTCACCCCTCCACTTT. This chain connects TRBV4-1 to TRBJ1-6; the D gene is possibly TRBD1 (6 bases). This CDR3 has 14 amino acids. Germline V gives CDR1 MGHRA, CDR2 YSYEKL. Trimming removed 4 bases from V and 7 bases from J, with 11 bases in between.

The table lists this clone with a few counts. The J gene is TRBJ2-2, the V gene TRBV5-1, with TRBD1 matching over 8 bases. Trimming took 4 bases from V and 4 from J; bases not matched to a gene: 3. Germline V gene lookup returns CDR1 SGHRS and CDR2 YFSETQ. The CDR3 contains 14 residues. The CDR3 loop is CASSDDRGTGELFF. The CDR3 DNA reads TGCGCCAGCAGCGACGACAGGGGCACCGGGGAGCTGTTTTTT.

The rearrangement links TRBV10-3 to TRBJ2-5, with 11 bases lining up with TRBD1. V dropped 10 bases and J dropped 4; count of bases not matched to a gene: 5. This CDR3 has 13 residues. Germline CDR1 and CDR2: ENHRY and SYGVKD. This CDR3 is CATGQGAGETQYF. CDR3 bases: TGTGCCACCGGACAGGGGGCAGGAGAGACCCAGTACTTC.